This TCR beta chain came from a study of T-cell memory formation after mild COVID-19. Notes on the study in general: Unconfirmed was the SARS-CoV-2 specificity of second-wave clones that peaked on day 37. Pre-infection memory already had some responding clones, implying cross-reactive memory joined.

TCRdb redid the calling of the 5' RACE reads with MiXCR, one entry per CDR3 protein. The profile covers more than 250,000 distinct CDR3 sequences, with around 15% appearing a single time and about a fifth taken by the ten largest. Comments on this clonotype: The antigen remains unidentified.

This CDR3 is 11 amino acids long. The germline V gene encodes CDR1 SNHLY and CDR2 FYNNEI. Deletions cut 10 bases from V and 14 bases from J, with 15 bases between. The origin of this receptor is a man aged 18 to 30 who had mild COVID-19 (a few samples of this study predate the infection). Cell type and time point are not known. This chain links TRBV2 with TRBJ2-6; no firm D call. Source material: PBMCs or a T cell subset sorted from them (not recorded which). The chain's CDR3 is CATGSLILLTF. In DNA form, the CDR3 reads TGTGCCACCGGATCCCTCATTCTCCTGACTTTC.